The 32 T cell receptor beta chains below were found in one sample sequenced in a study of tumor-infiltrating lymphocytes in primary liver carcinoma. From approximately 20-30 mg of unsorted bulk tissue, DNA and RNA were co-extracted together. Production of TCR beta cDNA used approximately 480 ng total RNA together with a constant-region primer. Amplification in three nested multiplex PCR rounds with slightly modified ARM-PCR gave rise to TCR beta libraries. PCR rounds one and two used TRBV1-TRBV30 forward primers with a C-beta reverse primer for around 11 cycles each. TCRdb recomputed calls from the multiplex PCR reads with MiXCR, one row per CDR3 protein. The sample shows some 64,000 distinct CDR3 sequences, about three quarters of them seen only once. Sequencing used liver tumor tissue from sampling region 4. Documented subset: tumor region T4, right-lateral pole. The origin of the receptors is a middle-aged man with primary liver carcinoma and hepatitis B virus infection.

With regard to this clonotype: The junction differs from germline at one of its ends, possibly a read error. The J gene is TRBJ2-3, the V gene TRBV29-1; 10 bases agree with TRBD1. Germline V lookup: CDR1 SQVTM, CDR2 ANQGSEA. This CDR3 has 15 residues. CDR3 DNA: TGCAGCGATGAAACCCGGGACAGGGGCTCAGATACGCAGTATTTT. Its translation is CSDETRDRGSDTQYF.

The chain couples TRBV11-2 to TRBJ2-1; 9 positions match TRBD2. J was trimmed by 11 bases and V by 0 bases; bases with no gene match: 8. There are 15 residues in the CDR3. Germline loops: CDR1 SGHAT, CDR2 FQNNGV. In nucleotides, the CDR3 is TGTGCCAGCAGCTTAGAGCTCCTAGCGGGAATGAAGCAGTTCTTC. Protein sequence: CASSLELLAGMKQFF.

To note about this clonotype: A much larger clone lies a single base off, so this may be a read error. CDR3 region: CASNSSVPGLPHDEQFF. CDR3 DNA sequence: TGTGCCAGCAACTCAAGCGTACCGGGACTCCCCCACGATGAGCAGTTCTTC. The rearrangement uses TRBV11-3 and TRBJ2-1; D may be TRBD2 (6 bases). The germline gives CDR1 SGHNT, CDR2 YENEEA. The CDR3 length is 17 residues. Trimming stripped 7 bases from V and 8 bases from J, with 27 bases between.

With respect to this clonotype: With a much larger clone just one base away, this may be a read error. This chain connects TRBV29-1 to TRBJ1-2, with D possibly TRBD1 on 6 matching bases. Germline CDR1 reads SQVTM; CDR2 reads ANQGSEA. V was shortened by 8 bases and J by 10 bases, with 17 bases between the two germline ends. This CDR3 has 11 amino acids. CDR3 in DNA: TGCAGCATTGCCAGGGGAGATGACTACACCTTC. This gives the protein CSIARGDDYTF.

As regards this clonotype: Its ends do not fully match the called genes, so a read error is possible. The chain links TRBV7-9 to TRBJ1-5; 7 bases agree with TRBD1. Germline V CDR1 and CDR2: SEHNR, FQNEAQ (reference sequence). The CDR3 loop spans 13 amino acids. CDR3 amino acids: CVSEGARDQPEHF. CDR3 coding DNA: TGTGTCAGCGAGGGGGCACGAGATCAGCCCGAGCATTTT.

This clonotype was counted many times. The gene calls are TRBV6-1 and TRBJ1-5; 7 bases match TRBD1. The trim removed 6 bases at V and 7 bases at J, leaving 9 bases unmatched. The CDR3 totals 14 residues. Germline V gene sequence: CDR1 MNHNS, CDR2 SASEGT. DNA of the CDR3: TGTGCCAGCAGCCCCTCACAGGGGAAGCAGCCCCAGCATTTT. Translated, it gives CASSPSQGKQPQHF.

This clonotype was found a few times. With a much larger clone just one base away, this may be a read error. The chain couples TRBV5-4 to TRBJ2-3, with 8 positions matching TRBD2. CDR1 and CDR2 from the germline V gene are SGHNT and YYREEE (reference sequence). CDR3 length: 16 residues. The CDR3 DNA sequence: TGTGCCAGCAGCTTGGAAGGTAGCGGGGTCACATATACGCAGTATTTT. Amino acid sequence: CASSLEGSGVTYTQYF.

Of note for this clonotype: This CDR3 fails to terminate in the conserved phenylalanine or tryptophan, so it likely reflects a read error. The J gene is TRBJ2-5, the V gene TRBV29-1; tentative D call: TRBD1 (6 bases). The CDR3 has 13 amino acids. Per the germline V gene, CDR1 is SQVTM and CDR2 is ANQGSEA. CDR3 bases: TGCAGCGATGAAGGGACACCCAAAGAGACCCAGTACTTA. The encoded protein is CSDEGTPKETQYL.

This rearrangement joins TRBV5-6 to TRBJ1-2; a possible D gene is TRBD1 (5 bases). This CDR3 has 14 residues. Germline values: CDR1 SGHDT, CDR2 YYEEEE. V lost 5 bases to trimming and J lost 2 bases, with 13 bases between them. CDR3 sequence reads: CASSTGRSNYGYTF. CDR3 coding DNA: TGTGCCAGCAGTACGGGACGGTCGAACTATGGCTACACCTTC. Full variable domain (outside the CDR3, taken from reference TRBV5-6 and TRBJ1-2): DAGVTQSPTHLIKTRGQQVTLRCSPKSGHDTVSWYQQALGQGPQFIFQYYEEEERQRGNFPDRFSGHQFPNYSSELNVNALLLGDSALYLCASSTGRSNYGYTFGSGTRLTVV.

This clonotype was recorded a few times. The CDR3 coding sequence is TGTGCCAGCAGTGGAGAAGCGGGAGGGGGGACGGATACGCAGTATTTT. This codes for CASSGEAGGGTDTQYF. J is TRBJ2-3 and V is TRBV6-1; 10 bases map to TRBD2. V was clipped by 4 bases and J by 6 bases; unmatched bases: 10. This CDR3 is built from 16 residues. Germline V gives CDR1 MNHNS, CDR2 SASEGT.

This clonotype was seen only a few times. In this CDR3 the conserved last residue, phenylalanine or tryptophan, is missing, so a read error is likely. The V call is TRBV4-2, the J call TRBJ2-1; D not certain. V dropped 3 bases and J dropped 6 bases, with 15 bases sitting between them. The CDR3 loop spans 15 amino acids. The germline gives CDR1 LGHNA, CDR2 YNFKEQ. CDR3 sequence reads: CASSHVSFSGNEQFS. The CDR3 region has the DNA TGTGCCAGCAGCCATGTTAGTTTTTCCGGCAATGAGCAGTTCTCC.

This clonotype was observed once. The chain is built from TRBV28 and TRBJ2-1; 7 bases fit TRBD2. Trimming removed 10 bases from V and 7 bases from J; junction bases left unmatched: 19. Looked up from germline, CDR1 is MDHEN and CDR2 is SYDVKM. The length of the CDR3 is 16 residues. For the CDR3, the DNA is TGTGCCATAACAAGGACCGGACTAGTAGATAATAATGAGCAGTTCTTC. As protein: CAITRTGLVDNNEQFF.

This clonotype has ten or more counts. This sequence joins TRBV29-1 and TRBJ1-2; D possibly corresponds to TRBD1 (5 bases). Germline V lookup: CDR1 SQVTM, CDR2 ANQGSEA. V gave up 4 bases and J gave up 0 bases, with 24 bases separating them. There are 18 residues in the CDR3. The CDR3 DNA follows: TGCAGCGTTGGGGCACCAACAGGAACTCAAGTGGCTAACTATGGCTACACCTTC. This sequence encodes CSVGAPTGTQVANYGYTF.

Notes on this clonotype: This may stem from a read error, because a much larger clone lies one nucleotide away. This sequence joins TRBV7-8 and TRBJ2-5; D not resolved. The CDR3 spans 11 residues. Germline lookup yields CDR1 SGHVS and CDR2 FQNEAQ. The CDR3 protein is CVSSPGETQYF. CDR3 bases: TGTGTCAGCAGCCCCGGGGAGACCCAGTACTTC. The complete variable domain, with remaining parts taken from reference TRBV7-8 and TRBJ2-5, reads GAGVSQSPRYKVAKRGQDVALRCDPISGHVSLFWYQQALGQGPEFLTYFQNEAQLDKSGLPSDRFFAERPEGSVSTLKIQRTQQEDSAVYLCVSSPGETQYFGPGTRLLVL.

About this clonotype itself: One end of the junction does not line up with germline, which may come from a read error. The V and J genes are TRBV6-2 or TRBV6-3 and TRBJ1-2; no definite D call. This CDR3 is built from 14 residues. Looked up from germline, CDR1 is MNHEY and CDR2 is SVGEGT. DNA of the CDR3: TGTGCTAGCAGTTTGGTACCGCAACATTATGGCTACACCTTC. This translates into CASSLVPQHYGYTF.

A single count supports this clonotype. One junction end disagrees with the germline gene, perhaps due to a read error. The chain has TRBV11-2 and TRBJ1-1; D possibly corresponds to TRBD1 (6 bases). This CDR3 contains 16 residues. Looked up from germline, CDR1 is SGHAT and CDR2 is FQNNGV. CDR3 amino acids: CVSSLGRAGVFTETFF. In DNA form, the CDR3 reads TGTGTCAGCAGCCTAGGTAGGGCAGGGGTCTTCACTGAAACTTTCTTT.

The sample holds many counts of this clonotype. This sequence joins TRBV5-6 and TRBJ2-2, with 7 bases that match TRBD1. The CDR3 has 15 residues. With V trimmed by 4 bases and J by 3 bases, 6 bases remained unmatched. Germline loops: CDR1 SGHDT, CDR2 YYEEEE. CDR3 amino acids: CASSQDRTYTGELFF. The DNA for the CDR3 is TGTGCCAGCAGCCAGGACAGGACCTACACCGGGGAGCTGTTTTTT.

CDR3 bases: TGTGCCAGCAGTGCCCCGTTGGGGACGTTAGAATCCAAAGAGCAGTTCTTC. Translated, it gives CASSAPLGTLESKEQFF. The chain uses TRBV6-6 and TRBJ2-1; D assignment may be TRBD1 or TRBD2 (5 bases each). The CDR3 totals 17 residues. Trimming removed 5 bases from V and 10 bases from J, with 27 bases in between. CDR1 is MNHNY, CDR2 SVGAGI, per germline (reference sequence).

Details on this clonotype: The germline gene is not matched at one end of the junction; a read error may be the cause. Written as DNA, the CDR3 is TGCGCCAGCAGCTTAGGTGGGACGAGCTCCTACATTGAGCAGTTCTTC. It specifies CASSLGGTSSYIEQFF. The chain is built from TRBV5-1 and TRBJ2-1; D assignment may be TRBD1 or TRBD2 (5 bases each). This CDR3 comprises 16 residues. Looked up from germline, CDR1 is SGHRS and CDR2 is YFSETQ.

To note about this clonotype: Germline is not matched at one junction end, which may reflect a read error. The chain has TRBV11-2 and TRBJ2-5, with D perhaps being TRBD1 or TRBD2 (5 bases each). Germline V gene data show CDR1 as SGHAT and CDR2 as FQNNGV. CDR3 size: 12 residues. In nucleotides, the CDR3 is TGTGCCTGCAGGTTTGAGGGGAAGACCCAGTATTTC. As protein: CACRFEGKTQYF.

The rearrangement links TRBV6-5 to TRBJ1-6, with 8 bases matching TRBD1. Germline CDR1 MNHEY, CDR2 SVGAGI. This CDR3 spans 15 amino acids. The CDR3 protein is CVRRHRGVNNSPLHF. The CDR3 region has the DNA TGTGTCAGGAGGCACAGGGGGGTGAATAATTCACCCCTCCACTTT.

As concerns this clonotype: Germline is not matched at one junction end, which may reflect a read error. The V gene is TRBV24-1, the J gene TRBJ2-6; 10 bases align to TRBD1. Germline V gene lookup returns CDR1 KGHDR and CDR2 SFDVKD. The CDR3 length is 18 residues. The CDR3 nucleotides are TGTGCTACCAGTGACACCGGGACAGGGGACTCTGGGGCCAACGTCCTGCCTTTC. Its translation is CATSDTGTGDSGANVLPF.

This clonotype was seen a handful of times. A much larger clonotype is one base distant, so this may be a read error. The rearrangement joins TRBV7-9 to TRBJ1-1; D possibly corresponds to TRBD1 (6 bases). The germline gives CDR1 SEHNR, CDR2 FQNEAQ (reference sequence). The CDR3 covers 15 residues. CDR3 residues: CPSSTRTASNTEAFF. Written as DNA, the CDR3 is TGTCCCAGCAGCACCCGGACAGCTTCGAACACTGAAGCTTTCTTT.

A word on this clonotype: The missing conserved phenylalanine or tryptophan at the end of this CDR3 makes a read error likely. This chain uses TRBV5-1 with TRBJ2-7, with D perhaps matching TRBD1 or TRBD2 (5 bases each). The CDR3 runs 13 residues. V dropped 6 bases and J dropped 2 bases, with 12 bases sitting between them. Per germline, CDR1 SGHRS and CDR2 YFSETQ. The CDR3 nucleotides read TGCGCCAGCACCCGGGACGGAGCCTACGAGCAGTACTTA. Protein sequence: CASTRDGAYEQYL.

The chain carries TRBV12-5 and TRBJ2-7; possibly TRBD1 or TRBD2 for D (5 bases each). The germline CDR1 and CDR2 sequences are LGHNT and FRNRAP. This CDR3 has 13 residues. CDR3 sequence reads: CACEGTGSYEYYF. The CDR3 DNA reads TGTGCCTGTGAGGGGACCGGTTCCTACGAGTATTACTTC.

V gene TRBV5-4 combines with J gene TRBJ2-5; 7 nucleotides line up with TRBD1. The CDR3 length is 14 residues. With V trimmed by 4 bases and J by 3 bases, 6 bases remained unmatched. Looked up from germline, CDR1 is SGHNT and CDR2 is YYREEE (reference sequence). The CDR3 sequence: CASSMVTGKETQYF. DNA of the CDR3: TGTGCCAGCAGCATGGTGACAGGGAAAGAGACCCAGTACTTC.

On this clonotype itself: A much larger clone differs from this one at a single base, so this may be a read error. The conserved phenylalanine or tryptophan is not found at the CDR3 terminus, so this likely reflects a read error. The limits of the CDR3 on the DNA are not certain, so only TCRdb's listed CDR3 is given. The chain combines TRBV7-9 with TRBJ2-4; the D segment call TRBD1 is taken from the table without a DNA check. In germline, CDR1 is SEHNR, CDR2 FQNEAQ (reference sequence). The CDR3 numbers 14 amino acids, ends counted. The CDR3 protein is CASSSTGGGGIQNL.

Details on this clonotype: Likely a read error: the CDR3 ends without its conserved phenylalanine or tryptophan. The chain joins TRBV12-3 or TRBV12-4 to TRBJ1-5; D gene ambiguous. This CDR3 spans 16 amino acids. V was shortened by 7 bases and J by 1 base, with 17 bases between the two germline ends. DNA for the CDR3: TGTGCCAGCACCGCGGCACAGAGACCGAGCAATCAGCCCCAGCATTCT. Amino acids: CASTAAQRPSNQPQHS.

For this clonotype: Likely a read error: the CDR3 ends without its conserved phenylalanine or tryptophan. The chain has TRBV5-1 and TRBJ2-2; 7 nucleotides match TRBD1. CDR1 is SGHRS and CDR2 is YFSETQ in the germline V gene. V lost 4 bases, J lost 4 bases, and 7 bases stayed unmatched. The CDR3 has 15 residues. CDR3 sequence (DNA): TGCGCCAGCAGCGACAGGGTCCCGATCACCGGGGAGCTGTTTATT. Translated, it gives CASSDRVPITGELFI.

The chain is built from TRBV18 and TRBJ2-7, with a tentative D call TRBD1 (5 bases). The germline V and J ends were trimmed by 3 bases and 5 bases, with 8 bases remaining between them. The germline CDR1 and CDR2 sequences are KGHSH and LQKENI. This CDR3 has 12 amino acids. CDR3 nucleotides: TGTGCCAGCTCACCGGGGCCCGACGAGCAGTACTTC. Its protein is CASSPGPDEQYF.

In regard to this clonotype: Germline is not matched at one junction end, which may reflect a read error. The rearrangement uses TRBV6-5 and TRBJ2-5; D is possibly TRBD2 (6 bases). The CDR3 runs to 11 residues. Germline values: CDR1 MNHEY, CDR2 SVGAGI. The CDR3: CASTARGTHYF. CDR3 bases: TGCGCCAGCACCGCCCGCGGGACCCACTACTTC.

In regard to this clonotype: Germline is not matched at one junction end, which may reflect a read error. The rearrangement uses TRBV20-1 and TRBJ2-5, with D unresolved. CDR3 length: 12 amino acids. CDR1 is DFQATT and CDR2 is SNEGSKA in the germline V gene (reference sequence). The CDR3 protein is CSARGSKETQYF. The CDR3 nucleotides are TGCAGTGCTAGAGGGTCCAAGGAGACCCAGTACTTT.